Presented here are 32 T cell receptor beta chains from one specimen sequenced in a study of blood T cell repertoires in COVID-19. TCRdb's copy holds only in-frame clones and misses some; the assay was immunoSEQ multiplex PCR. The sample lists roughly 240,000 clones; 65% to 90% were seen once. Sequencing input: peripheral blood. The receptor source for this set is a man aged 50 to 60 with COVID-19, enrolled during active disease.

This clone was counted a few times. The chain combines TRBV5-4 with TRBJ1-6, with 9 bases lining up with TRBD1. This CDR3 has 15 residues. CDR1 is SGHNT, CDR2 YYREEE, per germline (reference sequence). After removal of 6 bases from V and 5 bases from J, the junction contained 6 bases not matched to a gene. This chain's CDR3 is CASNRQGVHNSPLHF. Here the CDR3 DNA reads TGTGCCAGCAACCGACAGGGGGTACATAATTCACCCCTCCACTTT. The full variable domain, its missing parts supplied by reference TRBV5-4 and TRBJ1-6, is ETGVTQSPTHLIKTRGQQVTLRCSSQSGHNTVSWYQQALGQGPQFIFQYYREEENGRGNFPPRFSGLQFPNYSSELNVNALELDDSALYLCASNRQGVHNSPLHFGNGTRLTVT.

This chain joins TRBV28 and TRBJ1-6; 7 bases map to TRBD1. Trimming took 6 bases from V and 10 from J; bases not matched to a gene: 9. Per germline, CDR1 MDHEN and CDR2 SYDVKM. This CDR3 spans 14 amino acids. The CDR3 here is CASSPLTGRSPLHF. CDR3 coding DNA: TGTGCCAGCAGCCCCCTGACAGGGCGCTCACCCCTCCACTTT.

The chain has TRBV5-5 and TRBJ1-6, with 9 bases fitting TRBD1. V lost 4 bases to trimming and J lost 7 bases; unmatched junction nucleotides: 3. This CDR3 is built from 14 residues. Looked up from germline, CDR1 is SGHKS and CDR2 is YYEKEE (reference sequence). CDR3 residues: CASSNDRGNSPLHF. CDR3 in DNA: TGTGCCAGCAGCAACGACAGGGGGAATTCACCCCTCCACTTT.

CDR3 sequence (DNA): TGCGCCAGCAGCTTGGAGGGGGTAGGGAGGAACACTGAAGCTTTCTTT. Translating gives CASSLEGVGRNTEAFF. The chain couples TRBV5-1 to TRBJ1-1, with D tentatively TRBD1 (6 bases). CDR1 SGHRS and CDR2 YFSETQ come from the germline V gene. V gave up 0 bases and J gave up 1 base, with 13 bases separating them. This CDR3 has 16 residues.

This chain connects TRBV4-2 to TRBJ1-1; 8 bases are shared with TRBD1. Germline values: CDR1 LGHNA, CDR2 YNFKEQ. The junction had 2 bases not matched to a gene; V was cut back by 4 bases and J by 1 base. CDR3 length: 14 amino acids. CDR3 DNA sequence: TGTGCCAGCAGCCGAGGGACAGGGAACACTGAAGCTTTCTTT. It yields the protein CASSRGTGNTEAFF.

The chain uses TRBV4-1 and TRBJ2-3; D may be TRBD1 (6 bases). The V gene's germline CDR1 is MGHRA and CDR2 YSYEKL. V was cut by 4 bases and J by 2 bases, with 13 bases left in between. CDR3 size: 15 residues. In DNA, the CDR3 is TGCGCCAGCAGCCGTTTACAGGGTAACACAGATACGCAGTATTTT. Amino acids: CASSRLQGNTDTQYF.

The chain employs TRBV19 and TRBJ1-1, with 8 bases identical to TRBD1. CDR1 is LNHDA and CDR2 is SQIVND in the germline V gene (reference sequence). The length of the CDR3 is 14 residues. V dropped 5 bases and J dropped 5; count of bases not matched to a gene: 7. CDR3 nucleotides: TGTGCCAGTAGTTCGACAGGGGCCGGGACTGAAGCTTTCTTT. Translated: CASSSTGAGTEAFF.

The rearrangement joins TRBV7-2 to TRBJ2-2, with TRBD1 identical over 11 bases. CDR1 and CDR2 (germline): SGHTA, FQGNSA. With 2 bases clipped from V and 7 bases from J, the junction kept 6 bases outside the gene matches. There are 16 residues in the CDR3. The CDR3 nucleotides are TGTGCCAGCAGCTTAAAGATCGGGACAGGGGGCGGGGAGCTGTTTTTT. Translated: CASSLKIGTGGGELFF.

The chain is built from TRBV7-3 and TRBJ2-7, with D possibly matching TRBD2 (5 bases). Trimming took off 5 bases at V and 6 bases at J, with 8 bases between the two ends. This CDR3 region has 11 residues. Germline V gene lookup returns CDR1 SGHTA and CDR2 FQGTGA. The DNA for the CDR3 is TGTGCCAGCAGCCGGGGTGGCGAGCAGTACTTC. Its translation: CASSRGGEQYF.

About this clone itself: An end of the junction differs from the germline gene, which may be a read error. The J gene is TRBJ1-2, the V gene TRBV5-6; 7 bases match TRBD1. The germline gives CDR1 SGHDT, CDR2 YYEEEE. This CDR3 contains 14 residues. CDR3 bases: TGTGCCAGCAGCTTGGGACAGGGAATCTATGGCTGCACCTTC. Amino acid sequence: CASSLGQGIYGCTF.

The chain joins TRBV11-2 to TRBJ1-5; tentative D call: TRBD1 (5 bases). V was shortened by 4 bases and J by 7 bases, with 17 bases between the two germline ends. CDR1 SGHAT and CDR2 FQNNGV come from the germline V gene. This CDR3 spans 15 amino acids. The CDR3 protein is CASSSNQGKGQPQHF. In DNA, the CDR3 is TGTGCCAGCAGCTCTAATCAGGGCAAGGGGCAGCCCCAGCATTTT.

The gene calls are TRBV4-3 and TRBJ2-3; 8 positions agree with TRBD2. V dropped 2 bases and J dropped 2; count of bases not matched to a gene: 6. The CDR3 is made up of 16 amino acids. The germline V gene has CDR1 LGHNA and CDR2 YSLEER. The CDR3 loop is CASSQTTSGPTDTQYF. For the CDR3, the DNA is TGCGCCAGCAGCCAAACCACTAGCGGACCCACAGATACGCAGTATTTT.

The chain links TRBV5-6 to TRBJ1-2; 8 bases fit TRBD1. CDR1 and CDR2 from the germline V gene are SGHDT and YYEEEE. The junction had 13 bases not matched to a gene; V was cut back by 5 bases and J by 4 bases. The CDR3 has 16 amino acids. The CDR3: CASSPPGTGLSYGYTF. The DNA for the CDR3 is TGTGCCAGCAGTCCTCCGGGGACAGGTCTATCCTATGGCTACACCTTC. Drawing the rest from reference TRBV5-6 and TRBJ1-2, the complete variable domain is DAGVTQSPTHLIKTRGQQVTLRCSPKSGHDTVSWYQQALGQGPQFIFQYYEEEERQRGNFPDRFSGHQFPNYSSELNVNALLLGDSALYLCASSPPGTGLSYGYTFGSGTRLTVV.

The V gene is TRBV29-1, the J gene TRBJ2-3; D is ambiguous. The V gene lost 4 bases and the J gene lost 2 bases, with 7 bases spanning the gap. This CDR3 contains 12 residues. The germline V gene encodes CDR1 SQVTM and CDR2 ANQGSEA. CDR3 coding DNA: TGCAGCGTTGGCTCACTCACAGATACGCAGTATTTT. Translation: CSVGSLTDTQYF.

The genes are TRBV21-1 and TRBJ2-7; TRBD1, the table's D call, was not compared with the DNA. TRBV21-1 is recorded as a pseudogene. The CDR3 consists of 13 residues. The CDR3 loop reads CASTGTGGYEQYF. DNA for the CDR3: TGTGCCAGCACTGGGACAGGGGGCTACGAGCAGTACTTC.

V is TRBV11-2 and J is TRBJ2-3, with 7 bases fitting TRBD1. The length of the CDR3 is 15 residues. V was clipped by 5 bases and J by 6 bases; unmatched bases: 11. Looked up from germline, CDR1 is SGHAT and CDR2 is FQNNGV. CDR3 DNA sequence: TGTGCCAGCAGCCGAAGGGGGCAGTCGGGGGATACGCAGTATTTT. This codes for CASSRRGQSGDTQYF.

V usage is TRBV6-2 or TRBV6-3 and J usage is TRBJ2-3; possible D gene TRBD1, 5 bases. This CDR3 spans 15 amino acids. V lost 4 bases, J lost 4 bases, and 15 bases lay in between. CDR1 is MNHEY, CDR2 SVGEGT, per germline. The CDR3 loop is CASSFVSQGADTQYF. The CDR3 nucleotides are TGTGCCAGCAGTTTCGTCAGCCAGGGCGCAGATACGCAGTATTTT.

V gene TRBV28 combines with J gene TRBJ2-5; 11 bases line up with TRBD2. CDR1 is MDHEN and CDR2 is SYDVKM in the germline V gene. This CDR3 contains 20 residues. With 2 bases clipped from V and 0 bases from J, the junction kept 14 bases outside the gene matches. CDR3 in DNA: TGTGCCAGCAGTTTAAGGTCTAGCGGGGGGATTACACGGTACCAAGAGACCCAGTACTTC. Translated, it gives CASSLRSSGGITRYQETQYF.

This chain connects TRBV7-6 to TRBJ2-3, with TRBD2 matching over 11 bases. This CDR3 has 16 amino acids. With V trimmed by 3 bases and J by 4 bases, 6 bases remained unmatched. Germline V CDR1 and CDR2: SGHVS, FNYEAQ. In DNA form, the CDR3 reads TGTGCCAGCAGCTTGGCTCCTAGCGGGGGGCCAGATACGCAGTATTTT. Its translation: CASSLAPSGGPDTQYF.

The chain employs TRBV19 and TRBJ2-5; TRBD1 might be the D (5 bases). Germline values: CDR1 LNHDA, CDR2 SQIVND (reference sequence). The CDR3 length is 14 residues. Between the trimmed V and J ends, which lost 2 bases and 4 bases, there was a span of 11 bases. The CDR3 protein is CASSINLQGETQYF. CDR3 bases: TGTGCCAGTAGTATAAACCTTCAGGGAGAGACCCAGTACTTC.

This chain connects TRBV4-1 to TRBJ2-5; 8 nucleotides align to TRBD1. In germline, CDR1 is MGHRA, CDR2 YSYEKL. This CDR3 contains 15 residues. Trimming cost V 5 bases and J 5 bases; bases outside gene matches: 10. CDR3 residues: CASSGTGSARETQYF. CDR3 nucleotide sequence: TGCGCCAGCAGCGGGACAGGATCCGCCAGGGAGACCCAGTACTTC.

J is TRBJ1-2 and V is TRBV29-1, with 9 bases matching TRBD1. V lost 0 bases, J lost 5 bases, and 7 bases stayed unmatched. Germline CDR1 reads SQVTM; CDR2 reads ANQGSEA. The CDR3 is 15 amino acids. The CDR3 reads CSVEEAGQGFYGYTF. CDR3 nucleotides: TGCAGCGTTGAAGAGGCTGGACAGGGGTTTTATGGCTACACCTTC.

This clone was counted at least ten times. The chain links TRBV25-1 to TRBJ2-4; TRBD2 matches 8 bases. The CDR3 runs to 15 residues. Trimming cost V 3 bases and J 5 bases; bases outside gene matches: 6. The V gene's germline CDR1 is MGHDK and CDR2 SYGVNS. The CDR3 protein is CASSETGGAENIQYF. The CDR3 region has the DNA TGTGCCAGCAGTGAGACGGGGGGGGCAGAAAACATTCAGTACTTC.

The CDR3 DNA reads TGTGCCAGCAGCTCCGGGGGTGCAGAGACCCAGTACTTC. Translated, it gives CASSSGGAETQYF. This chain joins TRBV7-3 and TRBJ2-5; tentatively, D is TRBD2 (6 bases). Trimming left V 4 bases short and J 4 bases short, with 10 bases between. This CDR3 has 13 residues. CDR1 and CDR2 (germline): SGHTA, FQGTGA.

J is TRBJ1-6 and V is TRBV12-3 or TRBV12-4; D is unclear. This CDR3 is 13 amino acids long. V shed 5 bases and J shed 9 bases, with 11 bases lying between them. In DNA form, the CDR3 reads TGTGCCAGCAGTCACAAAAGAAGTTCACCCCTCCACTTT. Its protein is CASSHKRSSPLHF.

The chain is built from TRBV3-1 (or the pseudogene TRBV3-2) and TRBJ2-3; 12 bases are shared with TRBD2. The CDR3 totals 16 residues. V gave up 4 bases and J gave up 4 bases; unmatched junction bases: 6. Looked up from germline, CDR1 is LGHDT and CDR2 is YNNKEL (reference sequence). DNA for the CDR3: TGTGCCAGCAGCCCCGACGCTAGCGGGGGGGCAGATACGCAGTATTTT. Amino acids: CASSPDASGGADTQYF.

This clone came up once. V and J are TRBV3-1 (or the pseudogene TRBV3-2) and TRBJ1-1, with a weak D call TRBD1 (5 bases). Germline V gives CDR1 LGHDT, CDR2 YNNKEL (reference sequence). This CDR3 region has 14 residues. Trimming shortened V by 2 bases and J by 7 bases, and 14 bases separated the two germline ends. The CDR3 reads CASSQIMGQGEAFF. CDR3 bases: TGTGCCAGCAGCCAAATTATGGGGCAAGGTGAAGCTTTCTTT.

The CDR3, as DNA: TGTGCCAGCTCACCACTGAGTAGCGGGGTCGAGCAGTACTTC. The encoded protein is CASSPLSSGVEQYF. J is TRBJ2-7 and V is TRBV18; 8 bases fit TRBD2. The V and J ends lost 1 base and 6 bases, in that order; junction bases with no gene match: 5. CDR3 size: 14 residues. CDR1 and CDR2 (germline): KGHSH, LQKENI.

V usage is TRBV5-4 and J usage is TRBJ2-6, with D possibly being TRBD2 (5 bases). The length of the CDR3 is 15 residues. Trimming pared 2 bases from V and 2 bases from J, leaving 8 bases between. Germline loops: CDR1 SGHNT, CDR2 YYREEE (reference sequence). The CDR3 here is CASSFEGPGANVLTF. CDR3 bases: TGTGCCAGCAGCTTTGAGGGCCCTGGGGCCAACGTCCTGACTTTC.

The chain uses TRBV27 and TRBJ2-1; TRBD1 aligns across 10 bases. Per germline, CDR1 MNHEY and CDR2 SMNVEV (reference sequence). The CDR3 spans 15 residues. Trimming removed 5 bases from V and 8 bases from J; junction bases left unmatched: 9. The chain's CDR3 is CASSATGGGFDEQFF. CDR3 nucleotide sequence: TGTGCCAGCAGTGCGACAGGGGGCGGTTTCGATGAGCAGTTCTTC.

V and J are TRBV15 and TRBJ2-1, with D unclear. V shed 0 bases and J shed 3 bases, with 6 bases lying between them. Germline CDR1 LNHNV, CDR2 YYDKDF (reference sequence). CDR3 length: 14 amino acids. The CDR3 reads CATSREAGYNEQFF. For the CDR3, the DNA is TGTGCCACCAGCAGAGAGGCAGGCTACAATGAGCAGTTCTTC. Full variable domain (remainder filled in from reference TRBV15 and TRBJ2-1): DAMVIQNPRYQVTQFGKPVTLSCSQTLNHNVMYWYQQKSSQAPKLLFHYYDKDFNNEADTPDNFQSRRPNTSFCFLDIRSPGLGDTAMYLCATSREAGYNEQFFGPGTRLTVL.

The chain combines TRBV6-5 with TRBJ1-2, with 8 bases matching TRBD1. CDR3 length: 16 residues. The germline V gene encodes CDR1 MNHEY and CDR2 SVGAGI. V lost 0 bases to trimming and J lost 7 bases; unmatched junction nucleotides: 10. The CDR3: CASSYSLAGGSFGYTF. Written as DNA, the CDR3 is TGTGCCAGCAGTTACTCGTTGGCAGGGGGCTCGTTTGGCTACACCTTC.